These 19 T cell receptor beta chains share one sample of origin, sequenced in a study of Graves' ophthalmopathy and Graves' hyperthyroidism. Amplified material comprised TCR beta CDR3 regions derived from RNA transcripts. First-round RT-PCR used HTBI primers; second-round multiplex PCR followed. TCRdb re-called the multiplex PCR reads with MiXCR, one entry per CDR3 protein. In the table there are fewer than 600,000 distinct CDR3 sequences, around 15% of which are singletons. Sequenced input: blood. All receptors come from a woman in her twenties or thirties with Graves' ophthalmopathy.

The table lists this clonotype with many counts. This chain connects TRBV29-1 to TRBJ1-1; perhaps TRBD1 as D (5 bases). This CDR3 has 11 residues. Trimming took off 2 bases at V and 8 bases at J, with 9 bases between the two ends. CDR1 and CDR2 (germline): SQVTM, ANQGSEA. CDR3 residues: CSVERGHEAFF. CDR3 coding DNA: TGCAGCGTTGAAAGAGGACACGAAGCTTTCTTT.

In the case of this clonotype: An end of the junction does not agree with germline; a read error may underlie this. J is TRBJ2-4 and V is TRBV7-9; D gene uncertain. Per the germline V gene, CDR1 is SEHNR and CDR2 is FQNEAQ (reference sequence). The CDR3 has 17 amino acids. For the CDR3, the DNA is TGTGCCAGCAGCTTAGAGGTAGACCAATTAGCCAAAAACATTCAGCACTTC. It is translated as CASSLEVDQLAKNIQHF.

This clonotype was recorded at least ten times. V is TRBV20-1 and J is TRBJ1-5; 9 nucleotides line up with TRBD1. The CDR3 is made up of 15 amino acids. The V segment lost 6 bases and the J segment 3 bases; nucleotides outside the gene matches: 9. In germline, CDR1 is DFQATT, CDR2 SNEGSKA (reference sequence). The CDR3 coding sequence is TGCAGTGCGGACCGGGACAGGGATTCCAATCAGCCCCAGCATTTT. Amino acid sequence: CSADRDRDSNQPQHF.

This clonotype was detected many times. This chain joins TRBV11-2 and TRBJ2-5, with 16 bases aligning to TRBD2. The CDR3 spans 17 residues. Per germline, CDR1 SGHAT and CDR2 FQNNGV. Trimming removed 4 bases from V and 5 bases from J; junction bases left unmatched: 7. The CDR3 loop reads CASSSGTSGGAEETQYF. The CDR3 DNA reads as TGTGCCAGCAGCTCGGGGACTAGCGGGGGGGCCGAGGAGACCCAGTACTTC.

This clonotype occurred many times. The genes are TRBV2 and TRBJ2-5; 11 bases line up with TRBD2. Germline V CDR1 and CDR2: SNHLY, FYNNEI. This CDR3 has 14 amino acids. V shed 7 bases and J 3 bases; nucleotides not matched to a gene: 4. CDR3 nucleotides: TGTGCCAGCATTATTAGCGGGAGGGAAGAGACCCAGTACTTC. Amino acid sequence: CASIISGREETQYF.

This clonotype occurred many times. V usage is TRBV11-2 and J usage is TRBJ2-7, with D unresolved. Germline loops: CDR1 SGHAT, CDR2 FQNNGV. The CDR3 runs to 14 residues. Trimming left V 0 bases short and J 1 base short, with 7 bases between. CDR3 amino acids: CASSLDISSYEQYF. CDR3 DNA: TGTGCCAGCAGCTTAGATATCAGTTCCTACGAGCAGTACTTC.

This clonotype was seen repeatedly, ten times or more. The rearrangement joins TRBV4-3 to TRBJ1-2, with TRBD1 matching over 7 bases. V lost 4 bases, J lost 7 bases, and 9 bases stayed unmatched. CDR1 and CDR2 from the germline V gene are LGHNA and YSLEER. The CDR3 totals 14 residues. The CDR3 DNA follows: TGCGCCAGCAGCCTGGACCGGGACAGCCTTGGCTACACCTTC. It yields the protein CASSLDRDSLGYTF.

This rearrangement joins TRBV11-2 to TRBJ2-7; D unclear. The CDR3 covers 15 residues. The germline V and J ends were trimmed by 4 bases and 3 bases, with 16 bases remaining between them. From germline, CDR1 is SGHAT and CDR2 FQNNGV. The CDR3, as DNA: TGTGCCAGCAGCTCCCCCATAACCGGCAACTACGAGCAGTACTTC. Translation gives CASSSPITGNYEQYF.

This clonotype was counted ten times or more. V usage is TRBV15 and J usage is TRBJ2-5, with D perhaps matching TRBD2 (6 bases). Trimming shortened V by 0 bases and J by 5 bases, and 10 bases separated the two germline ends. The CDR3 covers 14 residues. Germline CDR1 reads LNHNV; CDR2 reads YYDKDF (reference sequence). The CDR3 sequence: CATSRDRGGETQYF. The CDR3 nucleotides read TGTGCCACCAGCAGAGATCGTGGGGGGGAGACCCAGTACTTC.

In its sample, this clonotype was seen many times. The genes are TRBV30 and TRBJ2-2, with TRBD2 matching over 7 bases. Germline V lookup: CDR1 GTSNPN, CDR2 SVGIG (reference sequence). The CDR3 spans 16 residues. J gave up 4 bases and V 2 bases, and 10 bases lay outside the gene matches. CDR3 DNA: TGTGCCTGGAGTCTCCGGAGCGGGGTGGCCACCGGGGAGCTGTTTTTT. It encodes CAWSLRSGVATGELFF.

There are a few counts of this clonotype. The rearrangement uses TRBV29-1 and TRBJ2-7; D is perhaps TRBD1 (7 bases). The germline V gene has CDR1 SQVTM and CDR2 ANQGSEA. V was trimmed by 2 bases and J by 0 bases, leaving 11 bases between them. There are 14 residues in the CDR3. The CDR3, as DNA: TGCAGCGTTGAATCAGGGGGGAGCTCCTACGAGCAGTACTTC. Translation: CSVESGGSSYEQYF.

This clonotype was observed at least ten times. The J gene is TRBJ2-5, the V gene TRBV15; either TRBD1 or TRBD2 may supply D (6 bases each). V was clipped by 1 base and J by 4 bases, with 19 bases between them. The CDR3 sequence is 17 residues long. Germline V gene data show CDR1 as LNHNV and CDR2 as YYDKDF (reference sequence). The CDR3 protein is CATSRGGGTRFGETQYF. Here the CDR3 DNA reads TGTGCCACCAGCAGAGGTGGAGGGACACGGTTCGGAGAGACCCAGTACTTC. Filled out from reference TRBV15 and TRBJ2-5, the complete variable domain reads DAMVIQNPRYQVTQFGKPVTLSCSQTLNHNVMYWYQQKSSQAPKLLFHYYDKDFNNEADTPDNFQSRRPNTSFCFLDIRSPGLGDTAMYLCATSRGGGTRFGETQYFGPGTRLLVL.

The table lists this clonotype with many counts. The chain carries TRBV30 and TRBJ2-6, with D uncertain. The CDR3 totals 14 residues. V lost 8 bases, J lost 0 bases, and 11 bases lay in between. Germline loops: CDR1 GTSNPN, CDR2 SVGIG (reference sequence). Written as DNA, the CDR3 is TGTGCCGGGATGTCTCCCTCTGGGGCCAACGTCCTGACTTTC. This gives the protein CAGMSPSGANVLTF.

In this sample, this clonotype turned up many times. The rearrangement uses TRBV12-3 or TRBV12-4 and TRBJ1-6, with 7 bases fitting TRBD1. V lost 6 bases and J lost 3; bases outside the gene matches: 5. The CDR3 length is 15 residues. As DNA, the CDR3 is TGTGCCAGCAGAGACCGGGACAGCTATAATTCACCCCTCCACTTT. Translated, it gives CASRDRDSYNSPLHF.

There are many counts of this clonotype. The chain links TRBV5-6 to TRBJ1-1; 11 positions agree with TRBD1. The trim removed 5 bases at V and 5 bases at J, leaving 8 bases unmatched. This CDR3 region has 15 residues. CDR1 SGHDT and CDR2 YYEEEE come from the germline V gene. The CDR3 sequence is CASRGTGGVRTEAFF. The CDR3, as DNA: TGTGCCAGCAGGGGGACAGGGGGAGTAAGGACTGAAGCTTTCTTT.

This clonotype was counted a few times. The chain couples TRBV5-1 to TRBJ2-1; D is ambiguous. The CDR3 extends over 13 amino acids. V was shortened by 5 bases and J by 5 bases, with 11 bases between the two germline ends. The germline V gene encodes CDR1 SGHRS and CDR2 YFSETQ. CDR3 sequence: CASSSGIHNEQFF. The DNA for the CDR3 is TGCGCCAGCAGTAGTGGGATCCACAATGAGCAGTTCTTC.

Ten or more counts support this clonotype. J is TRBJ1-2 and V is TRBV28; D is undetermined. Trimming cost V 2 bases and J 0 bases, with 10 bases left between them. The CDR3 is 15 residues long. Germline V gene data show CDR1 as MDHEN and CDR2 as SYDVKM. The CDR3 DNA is TGTGCCAGCAGTTTACCTGGACGAGCTAACTATGGCTACACCTTC. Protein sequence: CASSLPGRANYGYTF.

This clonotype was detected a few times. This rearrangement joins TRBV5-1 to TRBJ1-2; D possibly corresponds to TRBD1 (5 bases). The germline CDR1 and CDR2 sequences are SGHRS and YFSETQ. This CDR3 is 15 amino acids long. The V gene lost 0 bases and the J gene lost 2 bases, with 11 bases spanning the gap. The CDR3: CASSLEGNTNYGYTF. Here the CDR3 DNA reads TGCGCCAGCAGCTTGGAGGGGAATACGAACTATGGCTACACCTTC.

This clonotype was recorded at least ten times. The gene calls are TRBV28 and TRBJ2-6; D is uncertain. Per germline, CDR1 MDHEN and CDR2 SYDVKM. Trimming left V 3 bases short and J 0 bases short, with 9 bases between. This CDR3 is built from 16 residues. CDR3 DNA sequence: TGTGCCAGCAGTTTCGCTCGAAGCTCTGGGGCCAACGTCCTGACTTTC. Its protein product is CASSFARSSGANVLTF.